This T cell receptor (beta chain) was captured by sequencing in a study of T-cell memory formation after mild COVID-19 (dated by TCRdb to the early 2020s). For the study in its entirety: TCR sequence clusters from the two donors were found to be largely donor specific. T-cell clones expanding and contracting after mild COVID-19 in two donors were tracked by longitudinal TCRalpha and TCRbeta repertoire sequencing. Two young, previously healthy adult volunteers made up the cohort, one male and one female.

Ficoll-Paque density gradient centrifugation was the method used to isolate PBMCs. As regards this clonotype: The antigen this receptor binds is unknown. Base qualities are not at hand, and no much larger clone is one base apart.

General findings and caveats noted by the study authors: Only a couple of mild cases were covered in the study, and larger cohorts including severe cases with pre-infection samples were considered necessary. The detection of some responding clones in pre-infection memory suggests that pre-existing cross-reactive memory T cells joined the SARS-CoV-2 response. Contracting CD4+ clones appeared mostly in the CM and EM memory subsets, whereas CD8+ clones were enriched in EMRA. The second-wave clones that peaked on day 37 were not confirmed to be SARS-CoV-2 specific. Clones that contracted from day 15 to 85 showed balanced CD4/CD8 phenotypes, whereas a second wave of clones that expanded from day 15 to 37 leaned towards CD4+.

Sequencing instrument: Illumina NovaSeq 6000. cDNA libraries for TCRalpha and TCRbeta were prepared by 5'RACE using constant-segment primers, with sample barcodes and unique molecular identifiers added. RNA was extracted from every sample with Trizol reagent. Libraries were amplified in two PCR steps, with a second sample barcode and Illumina TruSeq adapters added in the second step. The libraries were sequenced on an Illumina NovaSeq using 2 x 150 bp paired-end reads. In the authors' own workflow: With migec v1.2.7, reads were demultiplexed and then collapsed into UMI-guided consensus sequences. With mixcr v2.1.11, UMI consensuses were aligned to TRA and TRB V and J templates and assembled into clonotypes. Expanded or contracted clonotypes were those called significant by both edgeR and NoisET, with noise models trained on biological replicates. For edgeR calls, a false discovery rate-adjusted p below 0.01 and a log2 fold-change threshold of 1 were applied. As an exploratory analysis of dynamics, PCA with hierarchical clustering was applied to max-normalized trajectories of the 1000 most abundant clonotypes. The CD4 or CD8 phenotype of responding clones was assigned using the separately sequenced CD4+ and CD8+ repertoires. TCRdb applied fastp at Q25 and MiXCR to the public reads, then kept only in-frame beta chains. Rows are unified per CDR3 protein, each entry keeping the most common DNA and genes. The authors' filters were not applied to this entry. Recorded for this sample are about 49,000 distinct CDR3 sequences; approximately 7.6% of them occurred a single time. The top ten hold more than 1.3% of the sample.

The sequence was obtained from a man between 18 and 29 years old who had mild COVID-19 (a few samples of this study predate the infection). The sample titles of this study are shuffled in the database, so cell type and time point are left out; the donor was told from shared clones. The sequencing input was PBMCs or a T cell subset sorted from them (not recorded which).

The nucleotide sequence reads TGTGCCAGCAGCTTGAGGCAGGGGGCCTTCGCTGAAGCTTTCTTT. It encodes CASSLRQGAFAEAFF. This chain is built from TRBV5-5 and TRBJ1-1, with 8 bases matching TRBD1. The CDR3 holds 15 amino acids from the cysteine to the phenylalanine. The CDR3 DNA has 45 bases and is translated from base 1. Trimming removed 1 base from V and 6 bases from J; the gene matches leave 8 bases unexplained. CDR1 and CDR2, per the germline V gene (reference sequence), are SGHKS and YYEKEE.